Listed here are 21 T cell receptor beta chains from one sample, sequenced in a study of blood T cell repertoires in COVID-19 (dated by TCRdb to about 2020). The protocol used for the library was the immunoSEQ multiplex PCR assay. Sourced from immuneACCESS, this table was stored by TCRdb with only in-frame sequences that have V and J called. A share of the clones is absent; for the studies checked, an unresolved V gene accounts for under half, and the remainder has no known explanation. In all, the sample holds tens of thousands of clones, and 89% of those were seen once. The ten largest clonotypes hold less than 2.5% of the sample. The sequencing sample was made of peripheral blood. Receptors were obtained from a human donor in a cohort sampled during active COVID-19.

The J gene is TRBJ1-6, the V gene TRBV7-9; 9 nucleotides match TRBD1. The germline CDR1 and CDR2 sequences are SEHNR and FQNEAQ (reference sequence). The CDR3 runs to 14 residues. The V gene end was trimmed by 2 bases and the J gene end by 9 bases; junction bases not matched to a gene: 2. In nucleotides, the CDR3 is TGTGCCAGCAGCTTACCGGGACAGGGTTCACCCCTCCACTTT. It codes for CASSLPGQGSPLHF.

The chain carries TRBV3-1 (or the pseudogene TRBV3-2) and TRBJ2-2; D ambiguous. Germline loops: CDR1 LGHDT, CDR2 YNNKEL (reference sequence). The germline V and J ends were trimmed by 3 bases and 4 bases, with 6 bases remaining between them. CDR3 size: 13 residues. CDR3 DNA: TGTGCCAGCAGCCATGCTAGCACCGGGGAGCTGTTTTTT. This sequence encodes CASSHASTGELFF.

The rearrangement links TRBV27 to TRBJ2-2; unclear D gene. The germline CDR1 and CDR2 sequences are MNHEY and SMNVEV (reference sequence). V shed 4 bases and J shed 4 bases, with 13 bases lying between them. The CDR3 consists of 15 residues. Here the CDR3 DNA reads TGTGCCAGCAGTTCCCTTCAAGAGATCACCGGGGAGCTGTTTTTT. Translated, it gives CASSSLQEITGELFF.

The V call is TRBV5-1, the J call TRBJ2-3, with 7 bases identical to TRBD2. V was clipped by 6 bases and J by 2 bases; unmatched bases: 6. Germline V gene lookup returns CDR1 SGHRS and CDR2 YFSETQ. The CDR3 has 14 amino acids. CDR3 DNA: TGCGCCAGCACGCGGGGGTCTAACACAGATACGCAGTATTTT. This codes for CASTRGSNTDTQYF. The whole variable domain, remainder taken from reference TRBV5-1 and TRBJ2-3, is KAGVTQTPRYLIKTRGQQVTLSCSPISGHRSVSWYQQTPGQGLQFLFEYFSETQRNKGNFPGRFSGRQFSNSRSEMNVSTLELGDSALYLCASTRGSNTDTQYFGPGTRLTVL.

The chain carries TRBV10-2 and TRBJ2-1; 7 nucleotides line up with TRBD2. The germline V gene encodes CDR1 WSHSY and CDR2 SAAADI. Trimming at V came to 4 bases and at J to 5 bases, leaving 8 bases not matched to a gene. This CDR3 is built from 15 residues. The CDR3 here is CASSGEGSSDNEQFF. CDR3 nucleotide sequence: TGCGCCAGCAGTGGGGAGGGGAGCTCGGACAATGAGCAGTTCTTC.

The chain has TRBV7-3 and TRBJ2-7; maybe TRBD2 (8 bases). This CDR3 contains 16 residues. Germline values: CDR1 SGHTA, CDR2 FQGTGA. Trimming pared 5 bases from V and 5 bases from J, leaving 22 bases between. The DNA for the CDR3 is TGTGCCAGCAGCCCCACGGGGGGGGACAGTCCGAACGAGCAGTACTTC. Its translation: CASSPTGGDSPNEQYF. The complete variable domain, with remaining parts taken from reference TRBV7-3 and TRBJ2-7, reads GAGVSQTPSNKVTEKGKYVELRCDPISGHTALYWYRQSLGQGPEFLIYFQGTGAADDSGLPNDRFFAVRPEGSVSTLKIQRTERGDSAVYLCASSPTGGDSPNEQYFGPGTRLTVT.

The genes are TRBV5-1 and TRBJ2-2; 7 nucleotides align to TRBD2. V shed 2 bases, J shed 6 bases, and the junction held 4 bases outside the gene matches. The CDR3 covers 14 residues. CDR1 and CDR2 from the germline V gene are SGHRS and YFSETQ. The CDR3 DNA reads as TGCGCCAGCAGCTTAGGCGGGAGATCCGGGGAGCTGTTTTTT. Protein product: CASSLGGRSGELFF.

CDR3 sequence (DNA): TGTGCCAGCCGCAATAGACAGGGGCGAAACACTGAAGCTTTCTTT. Its protein product is CASRNRQGRNTEAFF. This chain links TRBV11-2 with TRBJ1-1; TRBD1 agrees at 8 bases. Germline lookup yields CDR1 SGHAT and CDR2 FQNNGV. Losses at the gene ends were 8 bases for V and 2 bases for J; bases not matched to a gene: 10. The CDR3 spans 15 residues. Full variable domain (missing parts from reference TRBV11-2 and TRBJ1-1): EAGVAQSPRYKIIEKRQSVAFWCNPISGHATLYWYQQILGQGPKLLIQFQNNGVVDDSQLPKDRFSAERLKGVDSTLKIQPAKLEDSAVYLCASRNRQGRNTEAFFGQGTRLTVV.

This clone showed up just a few times. The V call is TRBV29-1, the J call TRBJ1-5, with no clear D. V lost 3 bases, J lost 5 bases, and 17 bases lay in between. This CDR3 is built from 15 residues. In germline, CDR1 is SQVTM, CDR2 ANQGSEA. The chain's CDR3 is CSVDSGSGSDQPQHF. The CDR3 nucleotides read TGCAGCGTTGACTCTGGCTCGGGATCGGATCAGCCCCAGCATTTT.

J is TRBJ1-1 and V is TRBV27, with D perhaps TRBD1 (5 bases). The CDR3 totals 14 residues. The V end lost 8 bases, the J end lost 3 bases, and 16 bases lay between the germline ends. From germline, CDR1 is MNHEY and CDR2 SMNVEV (reference sequence). CDR3 DNA sequence: TGTGCCAGCCAATTCCGGGGGGAATACACTGAAGCTTTCTTT. This sequence encodes CASQFRGEYTEAFF.

The genes are TRBV27 and TRBJ2-1; 9 bases fit TRBD1. Germline CDR1 and CDR2: MNHEY and SMNVEV (reference sequence). The CDR3 is 17 residues long. After removal of 1 base from V and 9 bases from J, the junction contained 13 bases not matched to a gene. As DNA, the CDR3 is TGTGCCAGCAGTTTATTCTGGACAGGGGCCGTTTCGATTGAGCAGTTCTTC. Translated, it gives CASSLFWTGAVSIEQFF.

The chain employs TRBV27 and TRBJ2-3; TRBD2 matches 8 bases. The germline V gene encodes CDR1 MNHEY and CDR2 SMNVEV (reference sequence). J gave up 5 bases and V 2 bases, and 9 bases lay outside the gene matches. This CDR3 contains 16 residues. The CDR3 DNA follows: TGTGCCAGCAGTTTAACGAGGGGCGGGGGGCGAGATACGCAGTATTTT. Translation: CASSLTRGGGRDTQYF.

The chain employs TRBV6-6 and TRBJ1-4; no clear D. Trimming took off 5 bases at V and 1 base at J, with 17 bases between the two ends. CDR1 is MNHNY and CDR2 is SVGAGI in the germline V gene (reference sequence). CDR3 length: 17 amino acids. The CDR3 reads CASSPAWVYGTNEKLFF. CDR3 bases: TGTGCCAGCAGTCCAGCGTGGGTCTACGGAACTAATGAAAAACTGTTTTTT.

The chain combines TRBV7-9 with TRBJ1-6; D unresolved. The CDR3 length is 12 residues. V lost 3 bases, J lost 8 bases, and 5 bases lay in between. Germline V gene data show CDR1 as SEHNR and CDR2 as FQNEAQ (reference sequence). The CDR3 DNA reads as TGTGCCAGCAGCTTCAGTGATTCACCCCTCCACTTT. Translation: CASSFSDSPLHF.

The gene calls are TRBV18 and TRBJ1-5, with TRBD1 matching 10 bases. The V gene's germline CDR1 is KGHSH and CDR2 LQKENI. The CDR3 has 15 amino acids. Germline trimming cut 3 bases from V and 1 base from J; bases unmatched to any gene: 0. CDR3 loop: CASSPGQGSNQPQHF. As DNA, the CDR3 is TGTGCCAGCTCACCGGGACAGGGGAGCAATCAGCCCCAGCATTTT. The full variable domain, in which reference TRBV18 and TRBJ1-5 provide the parts outside the CDR3, is NAGVMQNPRHLVRRRGQEARLRCSPMKGHSHVYWYRQLPEEGLKFMVYLQKENIIDESGMPKERFSAEFPKEGPSILRIQQVVRGDSAAYFCASSPGQGSNQPQHFGDGTRLSIL.

The J gene is TRBJ2-5, the V gene TRBV6-2 or TRBV6-3; 9 bases agree with TRBD2. CDR1 and CDR2 (germline): MNHEY, SVGEGT. This CDR3 spans 17 amino acids. V lost 2 bases, J lost 4 bases, and 11 bases stayed unmatched. The CDR3 DNA sequence: TGTGCCAGCAGTTACCATCGACTCGCGGGGGGGGGAGAGACCCAGTACTTC. Translating it yields CASSYHRLAGGGETQYF.

The chain uses TRBV4-2 and TRBJ1-5, with 9 bases identical to TRBD1. After removal of 0 bases from V and 7 bases from J, the junction contained 7 bases not matched to a gene. Germline V gene lookup returns CDR1 LGHNA and CDR2 YNFKEQ. CDR3 length: 16 residues. The CDR3 coding sequence is TGTGCCAGCAGCCAAGATAGGGACAGGGCTCTCCAGCCCCAGCATTTT. Its protein product is CASSQDRDRALQPQHF.

The chain links TRBV6-2 or TRBV6-3 to TRBJ2-1; 9 bases map to TRBD2. This CDR3 contains 16 residues. V gave up 0 bases and J gave up 7 bases; unmatched junction bases: 7. Germline CDR1 reads MNHEY; CDR2 reads SVGEGT. CDR3 in DNA: TGTGCCAGCAGTTACTCCGGCGGGAGGGCCGGGAATGAGCAGTTCTTC. Amino acids: CASSYSGGRAGNEQFF.

This chain uses TRBV12-3 or TRBV12-4 with TRBJ1-2; unclear D gene. V shed 5 bases and J shed 3 bases, with 10 bases lying between them. CDR3 length equals 13 residues. CDR3 residues: CASSPQEDYGYTF. The CDR3 nucleotides are TGTGCCAGCAGTCCCCAGGAGGACTATGGCTACACCTTC.

The CDR3 region is CASSPPGETYEQYF. As DNA, the CDR3 is TGTGCCAGCTCACCGCCCGGGGAAACCTACGAGCAGTACTTC. The chain links TRBV18 to TRBJ2-7; tentatively, D is TRBD2 (5 bases). The V gene lost 3 bases and the J gene lost 2 bases, with 11 bases spanning the gap. The germline gives CDR1 KGHSH, CDR2 LQKENI. There are 14 residues in the CDR3.

This chain connects TRBV7-9 to TRBJ1-1, with TRBD1 as a possible D gene (6 bases). Trimming took off 6 bases at V and 0 bases at J, with 20 bases between the two ends. The CDR3 has 17 residues. Germline V gene data show CDR1 as SEHNR and CDR2 as FQNEAQ (reference sequence). Written as DNA, the CDR3 is TGTGCCAGCAGAGTACCTATAGGACAGTCGATGAACACTGAAGCTTTCTTT. Protein product: CASRVPIGQSMNTEAFF.